These 16 T cell receptor beta chains were sequenced from one sample in a study of blood T cell repertoires in COVID-19. Only in-frame clones appear in the TCRdb table, and some are missing; sequencing was by immunoSEQ multiplex PCR. The table has fewer than 120,000 clones, roughly 82% seen once. Sample: peripheral blood. The receptors shown here come from a woman aged 55-75 years with acute or convalescent COVID-19.

The gene calls are TRBV6-5 and TRBJ2-7; TRBD1 might be the D (5 bases). The CDR3 totals 15 residues. Looked up from germline, CDR1 is MNHEY and CDR2 is SVGAGI. V lost 0 bases and J 0 bases, leaving 9 bases between the germline ends. CDR3 sequence reads: CASSYSKRGSYEQYF. The DNA for the CDR3 is TGTGCCAGCAGTTACTCAAAAAGGGGCTCCTACGAGCAGTACTTC.

The J gene is TRBJ2-7, the V gene TRBV14; 10 bases fit TRBD1. V was clipped by 4 bases and J by 5 bases; unmatched bases: 5. Germline assignment: CDR1 SGHDN and CDR2 FVKESK. The CDR3 loop spans 14 amino acids. CDR3 region: CASSLGQGFNEQYF. The CDR3 bases are TGTGCCAGCAGCCTGGGACAGGGGTTCAACGAGCAGTACTTC.

This chain joins TRBV4-2 and TRBJ1-5; D is perhaps TRBD1 (6 bases). In germline, CDR1 is LGHNA, CDR2 YNFKEQ. With 0 bases removed from V and 4 bases from J, the gap between germline ends came to 19 bases. There are 18 residues in the CDR3. The chain's CDR3 is CASSQDWPSGVANQPQHF. DNA for the CDR3: TGTGCCAGCAGCCAAGATTGGCCCTCAGGGGTTGCGAATCAGCCCCAGCATTTT.

The V call is TRBV9, the J call TRBJ2-6; D perhaps matches TRBD1 (7 bases). The ends were cut back, 9 bases at V and 3 bases at J, with 16 bases in the middle. Looked up from germline, CDR1 is SGDLS and CDR2 is YYNGEE. CDR3 length equals 15 residues. CDR3 residues: CATSRGDSGANVLTF. The CDR3 DNA is TGTGCCACCTCGAGGGGGGACAGTGGGGCCAACGTCCTGACTTTC.

In its sample, this clone is medium-sized. The rearrangement joins TRBV6-4 to TRBJ2-2, with TRBD1 as a possible D gene (6 bases). Germline V gene sequence: CDR1 MRHNA, CDR2 SNTAGT. The CDR3 is 16 residues long. V was shortened by 0 bases and J by 1 base, with 9 bases between the two germline ends. The CDR3 sequence is CASSDSEQGNTGELFF. The DNA for the CDR3 is TGTGCCAGCAGTGACTCTGAACAGGGGAACACCGGGGAGCTGTTTTTT.

The chain recombines TRBV21-1 with TRBJ1-1; TRBD1, the table's D call, was not compared with the DNA. TRBV21-1 is marked as a pseudogene. The length of the CDR3 is 15 residues. CDR3 region: CASSSVREQYTEAFF. CDR3 in DNA: TGTGCCAGCAGTTCCGTCAGGGAACAGTACACTGAAGCTTTCTTT.

The gene calls are TRBV30 and TRBJ1-5, with TRBD1 identical over 9 bases. Trimming removed 2 bases from V and 5 bases from J; junction bases left unmatched: 1. CDR3 length: 13 amino acids. Looked up from germline, CDR1 is GTSNPN and CDR2 is SVGIG (reference sequence). DNA for the CDR3: TGTGCCTGGAGTACAGGGGGCGATCAGCCCCAGCATTTT. This codes for CAWSTGGDQPQHF.

V gene TRBV5-6 combines with J gene TRBJ1-2; D perhaps matches TRBD1 (6 bases). Trimming cost V 4 bases and J 4 bases, with 17 bases left between them. The CDR3 extends over 15 amino acids. CDR1 and CDR2 (germline): SGHDT, YYEEEE. The CDR3 nucleotides read TGTGCCAGCAGCCCTCCGCAGGGGCCCTTCTATGGCTACACCTTC. Translated: CASSPPQGPFYGYTF.

This chain joins TRBV12-3 or TRBV12-4 and TRBJ2-2, with a tentative D call TRBD1 (6 bases). V shed 6 bases and J shed 4 bases, with 9 bases lying between them. The CDR3 has 13 residues. The CDR3 loop is CASSRGLTGELFF. The CDR3 DNA sequence: TGTGCCAGCAGCAGGGGTCTCACCGGGGAGCTGTTTTTT.

The chain links TRBV6-1 to TRBJ2-7, with D possibly matching TRBD1 (6 bases). Looked up from germline, CDR1 is MNHNS and CDR2 is SASEGT. The CDR3 has 15 amino acids. Between the trimmed V and J ends, which lost 0 bases and 2 bases, there was a span of 11 bases. CDR3: CASSEAWTVAYEQYF. The CDR3 DNA sequence: TGTGCCAGCAGTGAAGCGTGGACAGTTGCCTACGAGCAGTACTTC.

The sample holds a few counts of this clone. This chain uses TRBV30 with TRBJ1-1, with D perhaps matching TRBD1 (6 bases). The V end lost 7 bases, the J end lost 5 bases, and 14 bases lay between the germline ends. Per germline, CDR1 GTSNPN and CDR2 SVGIG (reference sequence). CDR3 length: 12 residues. CDR3 region: CASTNRVTEAFF. CDR3 sequence (DNA): TGTGCCTCCACGAACAGGGTAACTGAAGCTTTCTTT.

This chain connects TRBV7-2 to TRBJ2-1; 11 bases agree with TRBD2. The V gene's germline CDR1 is SGHTA and CDR2 FQGNSA. With V trimmed by 5 bases and J by 3 bases, 9 bases remained unmatched. The CDR3 sequence is 17 residues long. The CDR3 region is CASSARPSGGNYNEQFF. CDR3 in DNA: TGTGCCAGCAGCGCCCGCCCTAGCGGGGGGAACTACAATGAGCAGTTCTTC.

The chain joins TRBV3-1 (or the pseudogene TRBV3-2) to TRBJ1-6; tentative D call: TRBD1 (6 bases). CDR3 length equals 15 residues. Germline V CDR1 and CDR2: LGHDT, YNNKEL (reference sequence). With 8 bases removed from V and 7 bases from J, the gap between germline ends came to 18 bases. Here the CDR3 DNA reads TGTGCCAGCGGACCAGTCAGGGGAGGGAATTCACCCCTCCACTTT. It encodes CASGPVRGGNSPLHF.

The V and J genes are TRBV6-1 and TRBJ1-5; TRBD1 agrees at 7 bases. The CDR3 loop spans 18 amino acids. V shed 3 bases and J 7 bases; nucleotides not matched to a gene: 18. Per germline, CDR1 MNHNS and CDR2 SASEGT. The CDR3 nucleotides are TGTGCCAGCAGTGACGAGGGGCTGGCAGGGCAGGGGGTCCAGCCCCAGCATTTT. Translation: CASSDEGLAGQGVQPQHF.

The rearrangement joins TRBV4-2 to TRBJ2-7; D uncertain. Per the germline V gene, CDR1 is LGHNA and CDR2 is YNFKEQ. The CDR3 sequence is 14 residues long. Trimming shortened V by 3 bases and J by 2 bases, and 11 bases separated the two germline ends. The chain's CDR3 is CASSQTTLTYEQYF. CDR3 DNA sequence: TGTGCCAGCAGCCAGACGACTCTTACCTACGAGCAGTACTTC.

The V and J genes are TRBV29-1 and TRBJ2-1; 7 nucleotides line up with TRBD2. Per the germline V gene, CDR1 is SQVTM and CDR2 is ANQGSEA. The CDR3 extends over 14 amino acids. The J segment lost 4 bases and the V segment lost 5 bases, leaving 8 bases of the junction unmatched. The CDR3 nucleotides read TGCAGCGTTACCGGGACTAAGCGTTACAATGAGCAGTTCTTC. It yields the protein CSVTGTKRYNEQFF.